This TCR beta chain was retrieved from a study of blood T cell repertoires in COVID-19. The overall study: Samples of COVID-19 (acute and convalescent) were obtained from the United States, Italy and Spain. T cells, B-cell-depleted T cells, or PBMCs provided the cDNA or gDNA that served as material.

The CDR3 length is 16 residues. V lost 4 bases and J lost 9; bases outside the gene matches: 12. Germline loops: CDR1 KGHSH, CDR2 LQKENI. How the authors handled the data: Reference gene primer amplification gave nucleated cell count estimates. Measured with immunoSEQ multiplex PCR; TCRdb has only the in-frame clones, and not every one. D and trimming were read from the DNA, whereas the V and J calls and clone size are those reported in that table. The sample shows over 300,000 clones, around 90% of them seen only once. The receptor's source is a man aged 18-30 years who had recovered from COVID-19. Sequenced material: peripheral blood. The chain combines TRBV18 with TRBJ2-4, with 10 bases aligning to TRBD2. The CDR3 nucleotides are TGTGCCAGCTCACACCCACTTGCCCCTAGCGGGGGCATTCAGTACTTC. Its protein product is CASSHPLAPSGGIQYF.